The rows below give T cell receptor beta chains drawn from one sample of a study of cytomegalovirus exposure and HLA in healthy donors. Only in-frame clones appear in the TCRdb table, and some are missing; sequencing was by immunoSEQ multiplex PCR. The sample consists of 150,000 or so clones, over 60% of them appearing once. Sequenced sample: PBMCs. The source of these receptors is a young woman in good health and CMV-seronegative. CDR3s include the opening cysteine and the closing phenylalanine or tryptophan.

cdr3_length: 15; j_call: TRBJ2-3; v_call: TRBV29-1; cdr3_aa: CSVDRGRGVADTQYF
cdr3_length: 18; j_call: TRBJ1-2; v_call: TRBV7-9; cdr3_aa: CASSLARPGQGADYGYTF
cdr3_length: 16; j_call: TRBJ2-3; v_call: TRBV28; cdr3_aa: CASSSLSGVGRGTQYF
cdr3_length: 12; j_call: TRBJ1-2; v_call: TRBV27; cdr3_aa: CASSKQGSSYTF
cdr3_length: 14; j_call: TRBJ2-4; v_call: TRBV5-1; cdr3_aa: CASSLGAAKNIQYF
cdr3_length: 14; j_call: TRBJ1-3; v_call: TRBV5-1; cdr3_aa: CASSTDSSGNTIYF
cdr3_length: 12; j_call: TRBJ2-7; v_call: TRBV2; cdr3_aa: CASFQEARGQYF
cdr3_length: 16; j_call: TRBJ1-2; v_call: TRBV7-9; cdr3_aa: CASSHLRDRGLVGYTF
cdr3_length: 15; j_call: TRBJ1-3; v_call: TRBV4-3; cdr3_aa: CASSQDSGTGNTIYF
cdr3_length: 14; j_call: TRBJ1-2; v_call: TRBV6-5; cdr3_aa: CASSYSTQGYGYTF
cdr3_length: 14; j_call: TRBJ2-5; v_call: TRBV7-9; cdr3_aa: CASSWGQRQETQYF
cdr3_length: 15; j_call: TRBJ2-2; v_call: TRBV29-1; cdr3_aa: CSVGGLAGADGELFF
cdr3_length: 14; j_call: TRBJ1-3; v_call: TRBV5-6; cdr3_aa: CASSLRQGGNTIYF
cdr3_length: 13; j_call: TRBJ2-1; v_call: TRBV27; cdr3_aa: CASSLWGHQRQFF
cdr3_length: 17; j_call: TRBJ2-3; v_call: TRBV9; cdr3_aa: CASSVEEREWGTDTQYF
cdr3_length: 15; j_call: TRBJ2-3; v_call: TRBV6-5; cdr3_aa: CASSYWAGGTDTQYF
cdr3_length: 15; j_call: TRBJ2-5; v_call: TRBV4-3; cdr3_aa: CASSQGQGAGETQYF
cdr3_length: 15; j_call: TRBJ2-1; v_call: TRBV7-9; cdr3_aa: CASTEQGTGAHEQFF
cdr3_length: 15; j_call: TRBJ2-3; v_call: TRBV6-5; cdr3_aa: CASSKDRGDTDTQYF
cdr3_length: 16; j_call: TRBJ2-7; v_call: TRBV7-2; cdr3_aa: CASSLELGGGQNEQYF
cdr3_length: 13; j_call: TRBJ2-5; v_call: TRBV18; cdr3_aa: CASSPGTAETQYF
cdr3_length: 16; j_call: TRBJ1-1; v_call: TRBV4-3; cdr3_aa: CASSQAHRVVFGEAFF
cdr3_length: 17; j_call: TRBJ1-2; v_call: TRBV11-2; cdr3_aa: CASSRLVETGGYWGYTF
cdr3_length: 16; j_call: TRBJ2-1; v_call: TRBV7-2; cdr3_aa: CASGTGQGASYNEQFF
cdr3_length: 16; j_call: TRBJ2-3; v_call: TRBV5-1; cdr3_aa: CASSLGGLAGTDTQYF
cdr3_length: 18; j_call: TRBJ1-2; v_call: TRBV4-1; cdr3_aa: CASSQAFPQASNEPGYTF
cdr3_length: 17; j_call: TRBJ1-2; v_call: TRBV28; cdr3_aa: CASRTGQASTRGYGYTF
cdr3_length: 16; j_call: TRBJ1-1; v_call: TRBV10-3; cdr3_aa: CAISDFPGSGNTEAFF
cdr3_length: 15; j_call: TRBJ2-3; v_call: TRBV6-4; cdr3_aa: CASSPLAGGTDTQYF
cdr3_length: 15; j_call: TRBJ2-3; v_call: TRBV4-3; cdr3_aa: CASSQDAGNTDTQYF
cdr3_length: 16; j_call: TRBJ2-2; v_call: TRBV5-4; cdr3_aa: CASKIGLAGNTGELFF
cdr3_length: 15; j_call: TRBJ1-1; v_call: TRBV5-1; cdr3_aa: CASSLSRVENTEAFF
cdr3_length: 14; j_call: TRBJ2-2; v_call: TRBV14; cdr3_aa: CASSGGGNTGELFF
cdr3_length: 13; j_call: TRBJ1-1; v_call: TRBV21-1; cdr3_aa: CASSLDRGTEAFF
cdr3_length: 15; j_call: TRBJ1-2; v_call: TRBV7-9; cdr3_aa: CASSLAQGANYGYTF
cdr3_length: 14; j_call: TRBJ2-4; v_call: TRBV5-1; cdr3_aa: CASYHPNDKNSQYF
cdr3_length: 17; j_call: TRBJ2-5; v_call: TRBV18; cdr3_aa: CASSPRTGTGGRETQYF
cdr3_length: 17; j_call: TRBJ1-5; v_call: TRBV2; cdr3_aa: CASDRDRSISGNQPQHF